This T cell receptor (beta chain) was documented in a study of cytomegalovirus exposure and HLA in healthy donors. The PCR ran on 60 Vbeta and 13 Jbeta primers. TCRdb's copy holds only in-frame clones and misses some; the assay was immunoSEQ multiplex PCR. In the table there are under 150,000 clones, roughly 80% of which are singletons. The sequence came from a middle-aged woman in good health and CMV-seropositive. Sequenced sample: PBMCs.

The CDR3 sequence: CASSVKESSGLNTGELFF. CDR3 bases: TGTGCCAGCAGCGTCAAAGAATCTAGCGGATTAAACACCGGGGAGCTGTTTTTT. V usage is TRBV9 and J usage is TRBJ2-2; 7 nucleotides agree with TRBD2. Germline trimming cut 2 bases from V and 2 bases from J; bases unmatched to any gene: 12. The V gene's germline CDR1 is SGDLS and CDR2 YYNGEE. This CDR3 contains 18 residues.